These 27 T cell receptor beta chains originate from one sample sequenced in a study of shared clonotypes between healthy human individuals. TCRdb's copy holds only in-frame clones and misses some; the assay was immunoSEQ multiplex PCR. The sample lists roughly 760,000 clones, approximately 79% seen once, with approximately 1.6% in the top ten. The sequencing sample was made of memory CD4+ T cells sorted from blood. Noted subset: CD45RA-negative fraction. The receptor set was obtained from a woman in her thirties in good health.

V is TRBV5-6 and J is TRBJ2-7; 8 nucleotides line up with TRBD1. The V and J ends lost 0 bases and 5 bases, in that order; junction bases with no gene match: 4. The length of the CDR3 is 14 residues. Germline V gene data show CDR1 as SGHDT and CDR2 as YYEEEE. The CDR3 sequence is CASSLGQGFHEQYF. CDR3 coding DNA: TGTGCCAGCAGCTTGGGACAGGGGTTCCACGAGCAGTACTTC.

This chain joins TRBV9 and TRBJ2-1; TRBD1 is a possible D gene (7 bases). Germline CDR1 SGDLS, CDR2 YYNGEE. CDR3 length: 15 residues. The V end was cut by 1 base, the J end by 4 bases, with 12 bases between. The CDR3 sequence: CASSVQGGRYNEQFF. The DNA for the CDR3 is TGTGCCAGCAGCGTACAGGGGGGCCGTTACAATGAGCAGTTCTTC.

The gene calls are TRBV19 and TRBJ2-3; 9 bases are shared with TRBD1. Germline loops: CDR1 LNHDA, CDR2 SQIVND (reference sequence). This CDR3 is 20 amino acids long. With V trimmed by 9 bases and J by 4 bases, 26 bases remained unmatched. The CDR3 region is CAREGRFWHPHRGRSDTQYF. The CDR3 bases are TGTGCCAGAGAGGGGAGGTTTTGGCATCCACACAGGGGGCGTTCAGATACGCAGTATTTT.

The chain is built from TRBV5-1 and TRBJ1-3; a possible D gene is TRBD1 (5 bases). CDR1 is SGHRS, CDR2 YFSETQ, per germline. The CDR3 totals 15 residues. Trimming shortened V by 0 bases and J by 0 bases, and 7 bases separated the two germline ends. CDR3 amino acids: CASSLGGSSGNTIYF. The CDR3 region has the DNA TGCGCCAGCAGCTTGGGGGGGAGCTCTGGAAACACCATATATTTT. Complete variable domain (other parts from reference TRBV5-1 and TRBJ1-3): KAGVTQTPRYLIKTRGQQVTLSCSPISGHRSVSWYQQTPGQGLQFLFEYFSETQRNKGNFPGRFSGRQFSNSRSEMNVSTLELGDSALYLCASSLGGSSGNTIYFGEGSWLTVV.

This clone was observed a few times. The rearrangement links TRBV28 to TRBJ2-7; D gene uncertain. Germline-derived CDR1 and CDR2 are MDHEN and SYDVKM. V shed 1 base and J shed 3 bases, with 7 bases lying between them. The CDR3 contains 13 residues. The DNA for the CDR3 is TGTGCCAGCAGTTTATATTTGATCTACGAGCAGTACTTC. This codes for CASSLYLIYEQYF.

The rearrangement joins TRBV28 to TRBJ1-2; D is possibly TRBD1 (6 bases). Trimming left V 3 bases short and J 1 base short, with 15 bases between. The germline V gene encodes CDR1 MDHEN and CDR2 SYDVKM. The CDR3 covers 16 residues. The CDR3 bases are TGTGCCAGCAGTTTGTTTCCGGGGGCCGGTAACTATGGCTACACCTTC. Its translation is CASSLFPGAGNYGYTF.

The chain carries TRBV19 and TRBJ1-5; D uncertain. This CDR3 region has 16 residues. Trimming cost V 6 bases and J 5 bases, with 20 bases left between them. Germline V gene lookup returns CDR1 LNHDA and CDR2 SQIVND (reference sequence). CDR3 loop: CASSPNDAPRDQPQHF. CDR3 DNA: TGTGCCAGTAGCCCGAACGATGCCCCTAGGGATCAGCCCCAGCATTTT.

The chain combines TRBV5-1 with TRBJ2-1; 10 bases line up with TRBD2. This CDR3 has 16 residues. V trimming: 0 bases; J trimming: 6 bases; junction bases outside the gene matches: 6. Germline assignment: CDR1 SGHRS and CDR2 YFSETQ. Here the CDR3 DNA reads TGCGCCAGCAGCTTGGCCGGTAGCGGGAGGATCAATGAGCAGTTCTTC. This codes for CASSLAGSGRINEQFF.

The V and J genes are TRBV19 and TRBJ2-5; 9 nucleotides match TRBD2. Trimming took 3 bases from V and 2 from J; bases not matched to a gene: 7. The V gene's germline CDR1 is LNHDA and CDR2 SQIVND (reference sequence). This CDR3 has 16 amino acids. The CDR3 loop reads CASSISSLAGQETQYF. As DNA, the CDR3 is TGTGCCAGTAGTATCTCTTCACTAGCGGGTCAAGAGACCCAGTACTTC.

This clone was seen once. The V and J genes are TRBV15 and TRBJ2-1, with 9 bases matching TRBD1. The CDR3 is 14 residues long. V lost 5 bases, J lost 10 bases, and 9 bases stayed unmatched. Germline lookup yields CDR1 LNHNV and CDR2 YYDKDF (reference sequence). CDR3 in DNA: TGTGCCACCAGCTCGGGGACAGGGAGTGGGGAGCAGTTCTTC. Translation gives CATSSGTGSGEQFF.

This chain connects TRBV5-5 to TRBJ2-2; possibly TRBD1 for D (5 bases). There are 15 residues in the CDR3. Germline CDR1 reads SGHKS; CDR2 reads YYEKEE (reference sequence). Trimming took off 5 bases at V and 4 bases at J, with 15 bases between the two ends. Written as DNA, the CDR3 is TGTGCCAGCAGGTTCAGGGATGATTCCACCGGGGAGCTGTTTTTT. This codes for CASRFRDDSTGELFF.

The chain links TRBV6-4 to TRBJ2-1, with D possibly being TRBD1 or TRBD2 (5 bases each). The CDR3 totals 12 residues. V lost 2 bases to trimming and J lost 12 bases, with 11 bases between them. Germline V gene data show CDR1 as MRHNA and CDR2 as SNTAGT. CDR3 protein: CASSDGDRGQFF. The CDR3 coding sequence is TGTGCCAGCAGTGACGGGGACCGAGGGCAGTTCTTC.

The genes are TRBV9 and TRBJ2-1; 11 positions agree with TRBD2. Germline CDR1 and CDR2: SGDLS and YYNGEE. V gave up 0 bases and J gave up 0 bases; unmatched junction bases: 2. The CDR3 spans 17 residues. The CDR3 DNA reads as TGTGCCAGCAGCGTAGGACTAGCGGGAAGCTCCTACAATGAGCAGTTCTTC. The encoded protein is CASSVGLAGSSYNEQFF.

CDR3: CSVEGLYNEQFF. The DNA for the CDR3 is TGCAGCGTTGAGGGTCTGTACAATGAGCAGTTCTTC. This chain links TRBV29-1 with TRBJ2-1; D gene uncertain. V shed 3 bases and J shed 4 bases, with 7 bases lying between them. Germline CDR1 reads SQVTM; CDR2 reads ANQGSEA. CDR3 length: 12 residues.

This clone occurred a few times. The chain has TRBV28 and TRBJ2-1; 10 bases line up with TRBD2. V gave up 5 bases and J gave up 7 bases; unmatched junction bases: 8. CDR3 length: 15 amino acids. The germline V gene has CDR1 MDHEN and CDR2 SYDVKM. The CDR3, as DNA: TGTGCCAGCAGTCTGAGAGCGGGAGGGCGGAATGAGCAGTTCTTC. Its protein is CASSLRAGGRNEQFF.

Regarding this clone: With a far larger clone one base away, a read error is the likely cause. Other DNA sequences of this sample code for an identical CDR3. The V call is TRBV6-5, the J call TRBJ2-7, with D perhaps matching TRBD2 (5 bases). This CDR3 has 13 amino acids. Germline V gene data show CDR1 as MNHEY and CDR2 as SVGAGI. The germline V and J ends were trimmed by 6 bases and 3 bases, with 12 bases remaining between them. The CDR3 sequence is CASRKREGYEQYF. CDR3 nucleotides: TGTGCCAGCAGGAAGCGAGAGGGCTACGAGCAGTACTTC.

The V gene is TRBV10-2, the J gene TRBJ1-2; TRBD1 is a possible D gene (6 bases). This CDR3 has 15 amino acids. Trimming shortened V by 6 bases and J by 7 bases, and 21 bases separated the two germline ends. Germline lookup yields CDR1 WSHSY and CDR2 SAAADI. This CDR3 reads CASRGNFVTRGGYTF. As DNA, the CDR3 is TGCGCCAGCAGGGGGAACTTTGTTACCAGGGGTGGCTACACCTTC.

The chain joins TRBV9 to TRBJ2-2, with D tentatively TRBD1 (7 bases). V dropped 4 bases and J dropped 3 bases, with 16 bases sitting between them. Per germline, CDR1 SGDLS and CDR2 YYNGEE. The CDR3 totals 16 residues. The CDR3 spells CASSLQGDSYTGELFF. CDR3 nucleotides: TGTGCCAGCAGCCTTCAGGGGGACTCGTACACCGGGGAGCTGTTTTTT.

The chain uses TRBV5-1 and TRBJ2-4; D uncertain. Trimming took 0 bases from V and 5 from J, leaving 12 bases between them. CDR1 is SGHRS, CDR2 YFSETQ, per germline. This CDR3 is built from 15 residues. As DNA, the CDR3 is TGCGCCAGCAGCTTGGGTCTAGATCTCGAAAACATTCAGTACTTC. It is translated as CASSLGLDLENIQYF. Combining the CDR3 with reference TRBV5-1 and TRBJ2-4 gives the whole variable domain KAGVTQTPRYLIKTRGQQVTLSCSPISGHRSVSWYQQTPGQGLQFLFEYFSETQRNKGNFPGRFSGRQFSNSRSEMNVSTLELGDSALYLCASSLGLDLENIQYFGAGTRLSVL.

This sequence joins TRBV19 and TRBJ2-7, with D tentatively TRBD1 or TRBD2 (5 bases each). Germline CDR1 reads LNHDA; CDR2 reads SQIVND (reference sequence). The CDR3 length is 14 residues. Deletions cut 4 bases from V and 6 bases from J, with 16 bases between. CDR3 protein: CASSSRDGLSEQYF. The CDR3 coding sequence is TGTGCCAGTAGTAGCCGGGACGGGCTCTCCGAGCAGTACTTC.

The chain joins TRBV28 to TRBJ2-3, with 11 bases fitting TRBD2. J gave up 0 bases and V 2 bases, and 7 bases lay outside the gene matches. The germline V gene has CDR1 MDHEN and CDR2 SYDVKM. The CDR3 totals 18 residues. This chain's CDR3 is CASSLMGLAVASTDTQYF. CDR3 bases: TGTGCCAGCAGTTTAATGGGACTAGCGGTTGCTAGCACAGATACGCAGTATTTT. The variable domain in full, completed from reference TRBV28 and TRBJ2-3, reads DVKVTQSSRYLVKRTGEKVFLECVQDMDHENMFWYRQDPGLGLRLIYFSYDVKMKEKGDIPEGYSVSREKKERFSLILESASTNQTSMYLCASSLMGLAVASTDTQYFGPGTRLTVL.

The chain combines TRBV7-2 with TRBJ2-1, with unresolved D. The CDR3 is 15 amino acids. Germline assignment: CDR1 SGHTA and CDR2 FQGNSA. V dropped 1 base and J dropped 9 bases, with 16 bases sitting between them. The CDR3, as DNA: TGTGCCAGCAGCTTAGAGGGCCTCCGAAGTAGTGAGCAGTTCTTC. This gives the protein CASSLEGLRSSEQFF.

The V call is TRBV5-4, the J call TRBJ2-7, with D perhaps TRBD2 (6 bases). The germline V gene encodes CDR1 SGHNT and CDR2 YYREEE (reference sequence). The length of the CDR3 is 14 residues. Between the trimmed V and J ends, which lost 3 bases and 0 bases, there was a span of 10 bases. The CDR3 protein is CASSSGGSSYEQYF. Written as DNA, the CDR3 is TGTGCCAGCAGCTCCGGGGGATCCTCCTACGAGCAGTACTTC.

The CDR3 loop is CAWSVQNNQPQHF. The DNA of the CDR3 is TGTGCCTGGAGTGTACAGAACAATCAGCCCCAGCATTTT. The chain uses TRBV30 and TRBJ1-5; D unresolved. CDR3 length equals 13 residues. The germline V gene has CDR1 GTSNPN and CDR2 SVGIG (reference sequence). V was clipped by 0 bases and J by 3 bases, with 6 bases between them.

V gene TRBV6-5 combines with J gene TRBJ2-3; 9 bases agree with TRBD1. Trimming at V came to 0 bases and at J to 3 bases, leaving 4 bases not matched to a gene. CDR1 and CDR2 from the germline V gene are MNHEY and SVGAGI. This CDR3 contains 16 residues. The CDR3 DNA is TGTGCCAGCAGTTACTCGGGACAGGGTGTGACAGATACGCAGTATTTT. Residues: CASSYSGQGVTDTQYF.

CDR3 sequence reads: CASMIQGNNEQFF. CDR3 nucleotide sequence: TGTGCCAGCATGATACAGGGAAACAATGAGCAGTTCTTC. The J gene is TRBJ2-1, the V gene TRBV6-1, with TRBD1 as a possible D gene (6 bases). Germline values: CDR1 MNHNS, CDR2 SASEGT. V lost 7 bases, J lost 5 bases, and 12 bases lay in between. The CDR3 covers 13 residues.

This chain uses TRBV15 with TRBJ2-5; D gene uncertain. Looked up from germline, CDR1 is LNHNV and CDR2 is YYDKDF (reference sequence). Trimming removed 0 bases from V and 5 bases from J, with 13 bases in between. The CDR3 has 15 amino acids. Here the CDR3 DNA reads TGTGCCACCAGCAGAGATTACGCGTTGCGGGAGACCCAGTACTTC. This encodes CATSRDYALRETQYF.